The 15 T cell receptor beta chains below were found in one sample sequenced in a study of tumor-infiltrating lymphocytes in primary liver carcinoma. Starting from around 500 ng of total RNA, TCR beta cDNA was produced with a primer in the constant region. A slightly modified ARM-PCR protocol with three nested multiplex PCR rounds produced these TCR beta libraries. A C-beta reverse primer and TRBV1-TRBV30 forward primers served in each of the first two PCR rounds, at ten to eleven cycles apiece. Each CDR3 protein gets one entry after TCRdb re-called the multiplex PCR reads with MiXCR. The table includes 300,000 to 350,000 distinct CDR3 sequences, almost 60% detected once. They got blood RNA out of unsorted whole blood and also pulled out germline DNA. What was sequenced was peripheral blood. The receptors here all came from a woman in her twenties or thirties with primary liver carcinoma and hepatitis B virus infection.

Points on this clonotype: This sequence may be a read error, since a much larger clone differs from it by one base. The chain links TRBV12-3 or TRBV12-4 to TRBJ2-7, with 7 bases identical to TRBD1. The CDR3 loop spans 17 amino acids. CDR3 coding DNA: TGTACCAGCAGTCCCCCCTCCTCGACAGGGAACTCCTACGAGCAGTACTTC. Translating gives CTSSPPSSTGNSYEQYF.

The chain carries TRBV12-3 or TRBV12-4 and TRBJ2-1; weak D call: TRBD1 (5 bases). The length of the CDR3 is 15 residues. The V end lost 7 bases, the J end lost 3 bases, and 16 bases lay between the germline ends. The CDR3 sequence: CASTRARAFYNEQFF. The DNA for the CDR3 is TGTGCCAGCACCAGGGCCCGGGCATTCTACAATGAGCAGTTCTTC.

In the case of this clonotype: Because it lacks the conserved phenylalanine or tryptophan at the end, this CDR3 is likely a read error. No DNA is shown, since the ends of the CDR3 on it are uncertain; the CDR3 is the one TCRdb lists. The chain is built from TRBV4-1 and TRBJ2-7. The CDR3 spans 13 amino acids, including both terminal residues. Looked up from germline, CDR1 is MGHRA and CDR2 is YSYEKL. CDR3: CASSQDPSYEQHL.

The CDR3 DNA sequence: TGTGCCTGGAGTGGAAGGATCGGGACTAGCGGGAGATTAACCGGGGAGCTGTTTTTT. This encodes CAWSGRIGTSGRLTGELFF. J is TRBJ2-2 and V is TRBV30; 14 bases agree with TRBD2. The germline gives CDR1 GTSNPN, CDR2 SVGIG (reference sequence). Germline trimming cut 1 base from V and 5 bases from J; bases unmatched to any gene: 12. The CDR3 sequence is 19 residues long.

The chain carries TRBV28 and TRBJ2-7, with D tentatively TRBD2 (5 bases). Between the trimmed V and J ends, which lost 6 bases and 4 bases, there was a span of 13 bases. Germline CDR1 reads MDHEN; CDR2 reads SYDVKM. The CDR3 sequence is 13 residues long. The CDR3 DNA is TGTGCCAGCAGAAGAGGAGGTTCATACGAGCAGTACTTC. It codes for CASRRGGSYEQYF. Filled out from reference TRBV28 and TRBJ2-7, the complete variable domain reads DVKVTQSSRYLVKRTGEKVFLECVQDMDHENMFWYRQDPGLGLRLIYFSYDVKMKEKGDIPEGYSVSREKKERFSLILESASTNQTSMYLCASRRGGSYEQYFGPGTRLTVT.

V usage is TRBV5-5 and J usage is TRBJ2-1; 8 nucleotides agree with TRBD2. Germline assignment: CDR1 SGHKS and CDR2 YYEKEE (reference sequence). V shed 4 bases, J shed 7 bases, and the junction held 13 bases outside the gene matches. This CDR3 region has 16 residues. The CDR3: CASSTTGTSRQNEQFF. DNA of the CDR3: TGTGCCAGCAGCACTACCGGGACTAGTCGACAAAATGAGCAGTTCTTC.

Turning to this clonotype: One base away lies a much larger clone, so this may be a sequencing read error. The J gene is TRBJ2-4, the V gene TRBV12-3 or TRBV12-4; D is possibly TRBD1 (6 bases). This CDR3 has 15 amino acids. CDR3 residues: CVSSPSGQLGNIQYF. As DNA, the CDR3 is TGTGTCAGCAGTCCCAGCGGACAGCTGGGGAACATTCAGTACTTC.

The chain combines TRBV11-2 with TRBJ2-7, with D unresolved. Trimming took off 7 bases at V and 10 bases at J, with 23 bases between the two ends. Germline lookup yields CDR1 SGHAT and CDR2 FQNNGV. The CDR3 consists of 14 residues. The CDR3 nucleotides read TGTGCCAGCATGGGATTAGCAATCCCCTGCGAACAGTACTTC. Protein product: CASMGLAIPCEQYF.

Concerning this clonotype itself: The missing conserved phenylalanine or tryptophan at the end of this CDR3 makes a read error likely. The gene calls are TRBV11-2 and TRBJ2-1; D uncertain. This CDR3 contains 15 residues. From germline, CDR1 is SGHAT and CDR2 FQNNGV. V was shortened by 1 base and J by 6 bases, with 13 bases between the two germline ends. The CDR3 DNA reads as TGTGCCAGCAGCTTAGGCCGGCCGGTATGCAATGAGCAGTTCTTA. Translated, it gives CASSLGRPVCNEQFL.

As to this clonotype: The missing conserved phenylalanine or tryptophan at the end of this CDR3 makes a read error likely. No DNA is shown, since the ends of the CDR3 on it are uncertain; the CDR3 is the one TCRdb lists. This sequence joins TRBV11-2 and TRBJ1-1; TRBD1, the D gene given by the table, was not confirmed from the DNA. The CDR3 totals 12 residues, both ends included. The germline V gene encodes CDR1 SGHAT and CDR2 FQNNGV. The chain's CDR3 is CVSGLHLDRTFS.

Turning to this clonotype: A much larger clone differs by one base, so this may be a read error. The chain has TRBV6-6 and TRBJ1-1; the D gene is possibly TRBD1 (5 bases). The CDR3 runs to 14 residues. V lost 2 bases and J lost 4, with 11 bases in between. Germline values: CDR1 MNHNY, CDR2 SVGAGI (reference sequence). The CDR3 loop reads CASSYRGTSTEAFF. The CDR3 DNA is TGTGCCAGCAGTTACAGGGGAACGAGCACTGAAGCTTTCTTT.

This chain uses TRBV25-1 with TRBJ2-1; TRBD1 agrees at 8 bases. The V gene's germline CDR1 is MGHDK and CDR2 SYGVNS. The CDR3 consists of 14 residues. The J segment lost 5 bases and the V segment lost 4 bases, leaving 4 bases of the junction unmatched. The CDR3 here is CASSATGGHNEQFF. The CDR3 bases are TGTGCCAGCAGTGCAACAGGGGGACACAATGAGCAGTTCTTC.

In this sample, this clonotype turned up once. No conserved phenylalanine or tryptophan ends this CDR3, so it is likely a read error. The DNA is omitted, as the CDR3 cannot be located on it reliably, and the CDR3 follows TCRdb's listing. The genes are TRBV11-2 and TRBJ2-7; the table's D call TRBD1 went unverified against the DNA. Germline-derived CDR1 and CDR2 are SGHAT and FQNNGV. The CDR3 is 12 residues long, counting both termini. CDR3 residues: CASSLDRGEQYL.

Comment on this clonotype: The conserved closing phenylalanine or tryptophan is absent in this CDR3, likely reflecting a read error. CDR3 in amino acids: CASSYGQLHPYEQYS. Here the CDR3 DNA reads TGTGCCAGCAGTTACGGACAGCTCCACCCCTACGAGCAGTACTCC. This chain connects TRBV6-2 or TRBV6-3 to TRBJ2-7, with D possibly matching TRBD1 (6 bases). CDR3 length: 15 residues. Germline CDR1 is MNHEY and CDR2 is SVGEGT. Trimming pared 2 bases from V and 2 bases from J, leaving 13 bases between.

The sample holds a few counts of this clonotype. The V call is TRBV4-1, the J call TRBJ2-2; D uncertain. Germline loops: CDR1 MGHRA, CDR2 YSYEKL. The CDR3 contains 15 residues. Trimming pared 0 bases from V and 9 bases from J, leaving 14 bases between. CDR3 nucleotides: TGCGCCAGCAGCCAAGATTACGGAAGTAGTCGGGAGCTGTTTTTT. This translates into CASSQDYGSSRELFF.